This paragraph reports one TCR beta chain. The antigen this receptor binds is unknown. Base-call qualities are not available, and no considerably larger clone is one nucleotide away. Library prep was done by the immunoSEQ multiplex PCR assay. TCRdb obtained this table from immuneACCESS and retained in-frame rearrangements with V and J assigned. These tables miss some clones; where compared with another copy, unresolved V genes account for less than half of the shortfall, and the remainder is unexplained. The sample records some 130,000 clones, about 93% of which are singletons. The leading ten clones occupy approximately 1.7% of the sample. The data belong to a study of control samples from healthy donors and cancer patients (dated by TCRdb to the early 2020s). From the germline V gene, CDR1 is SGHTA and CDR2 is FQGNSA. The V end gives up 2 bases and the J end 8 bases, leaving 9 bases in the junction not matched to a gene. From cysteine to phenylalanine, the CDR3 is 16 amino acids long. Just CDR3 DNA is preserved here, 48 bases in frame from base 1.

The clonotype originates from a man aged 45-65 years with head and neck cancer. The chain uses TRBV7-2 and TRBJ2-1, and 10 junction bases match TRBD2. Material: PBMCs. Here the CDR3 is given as CASSLSGASGGHEQFF. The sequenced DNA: TGTGCCAGCAGCTTATCGGGGGCTAGCGGGGGTCATGAGCAGTTCTTC. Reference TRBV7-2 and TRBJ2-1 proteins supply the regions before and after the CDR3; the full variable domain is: GAGVSQSPSNKVTEKGKDVELRCDPISGHTALYWYRQSLGQGLEFLIYFQGNSAPDKSGLPSDRFSAERTGGSVSTLTIQRTQQEDSAVYLCASSLSGASGGHEQFFGPGTRLTVL.